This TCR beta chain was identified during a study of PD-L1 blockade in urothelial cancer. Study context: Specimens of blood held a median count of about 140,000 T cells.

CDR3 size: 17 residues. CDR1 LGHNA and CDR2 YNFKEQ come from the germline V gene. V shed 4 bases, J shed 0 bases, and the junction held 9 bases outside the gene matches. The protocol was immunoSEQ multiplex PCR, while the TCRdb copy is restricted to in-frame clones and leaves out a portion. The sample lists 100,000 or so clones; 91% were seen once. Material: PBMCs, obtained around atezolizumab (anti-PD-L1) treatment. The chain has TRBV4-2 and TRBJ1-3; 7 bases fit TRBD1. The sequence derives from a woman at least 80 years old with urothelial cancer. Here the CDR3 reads CASSPGRRTGSGNTIYF. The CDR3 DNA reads TGTGCCAGCAGCCCGGGAAGACGGACAGGCTCTGGAAACACCATATATTTT.